This T cell receptor (beta chain) was obtained from a study of blood T cell repertoires in COVID-19. The germline CDR1 and CDR2 sequences are ENHRY and SYGVKD. The CDR3 loop spans 11 amino acids. Trimming took off 2 bases at V and 11 bases at J, with 6 bases between the two ends. This clone showed up just a few times. Only in-frame clones appear in the TCRdb table, and some are missing; sequencing was by immunoSEQ multiplex PCR. The sample has around 300,000 clones, around nine tenths seen once; the top ten hold 5.5% to 7%. Sequencing was performed on PBMCs or T cells enriched from blood (not recorded which). This clonotype was obtained from a woman in her forties who had recovered from COVID-19. The chain uses TRBV10-3 and TRBJ1-4; weak D call: TRBD1 (5 bases). The CDR3 DNA reads as TGTGCCATCAGTGAGAACAGGAAACTGTTTTTT. It translates to CAISENRKLFF.